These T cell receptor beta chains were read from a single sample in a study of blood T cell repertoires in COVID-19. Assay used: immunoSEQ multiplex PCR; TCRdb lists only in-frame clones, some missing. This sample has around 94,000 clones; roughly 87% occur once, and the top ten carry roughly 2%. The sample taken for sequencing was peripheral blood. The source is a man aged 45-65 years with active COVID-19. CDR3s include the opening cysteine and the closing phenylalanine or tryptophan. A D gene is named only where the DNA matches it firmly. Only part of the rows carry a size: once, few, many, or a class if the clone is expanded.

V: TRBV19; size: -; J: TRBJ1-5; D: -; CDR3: CASSPLGPSNQPQHF; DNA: TGTGCCAGTAGTCCGTTGGGGCCTAGCAATCAGCCCCAGCATTTT
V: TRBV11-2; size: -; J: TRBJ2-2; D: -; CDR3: CASSTRQMNTGELFF; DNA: TGTGCCAGCAGCACAAGACAGATGAACACCGGGGAGCTGTTTTTT
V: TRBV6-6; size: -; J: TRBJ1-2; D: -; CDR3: CASSYSGSPGGYTF; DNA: TGTGCCAGCAGTTACTCGGGGTCCCCGGGAGGCTACACCTTC
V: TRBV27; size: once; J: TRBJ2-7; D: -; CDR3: CASSLLGKGVVYEQYF; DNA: TGTGCCAGCAGTTTACTGGGGAAAGGGGTTGTTTACGAGCAGTACTTC
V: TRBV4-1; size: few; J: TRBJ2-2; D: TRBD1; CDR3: CASSPGQAKRLTGELFF; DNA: TGCGCCAGCAGCCCAGGACAGGCCAAGCGGCTTACCGGGGAGCTGTTTTTT
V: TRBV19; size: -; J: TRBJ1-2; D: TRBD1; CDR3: CASSIPGQGGYGYTF; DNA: TGTGCCAGTAGTATCCCCGGACAGGGCGGCTATGGCTACACCTTC
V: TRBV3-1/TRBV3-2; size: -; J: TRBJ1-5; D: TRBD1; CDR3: CASSQQGAGNQPQHF; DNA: TGTGCCAGCAGCCAACAGGGGGCAGGCAATCAGCCCCAGCATTTT
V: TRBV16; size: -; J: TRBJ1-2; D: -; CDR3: CASSHSQGVGGYTF; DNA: TGTGCCAGCAGCCATTCTCAAGGAGTAGGCGGCTACACCTTC
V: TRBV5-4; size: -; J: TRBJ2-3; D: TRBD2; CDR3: CASSKRLAGEHTDTQYF; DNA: TGTGCCAGCAGCAAACGACTAGCGGGGGAGCACACAGATACGCAGTATTTT
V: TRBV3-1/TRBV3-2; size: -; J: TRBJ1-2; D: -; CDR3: CASSQQWGGNGYTF; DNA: TGTGCCAGCAGCCAACAATGGGGGGGAAATGGCTACACCTTC
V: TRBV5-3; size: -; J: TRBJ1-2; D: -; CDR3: CARSSTDIPNYGYTF; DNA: TGTGCCAGAAGCTCTACAGATATCCCGAACTATGGCTACACCTTC
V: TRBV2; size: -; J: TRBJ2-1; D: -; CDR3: CASRRKQGMSYNEQFF; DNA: TGTGCCAGCAGACGGAAGCAGGGGATGTCTTACAATGAGCAGTTCTTC
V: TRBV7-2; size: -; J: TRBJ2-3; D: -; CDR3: CASSLGVGLPTDTQYF; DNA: TGTGCCAGCAGCTTAGGGGTGGGGCTCCCCACAGATACGCAGTATTTT
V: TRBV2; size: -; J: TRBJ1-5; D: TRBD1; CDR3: CASTGTGMGNQPQHF; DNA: TGTGCCAGCACCGGGACAGGGATGGGCAATCAGCCCCAGCATTTT
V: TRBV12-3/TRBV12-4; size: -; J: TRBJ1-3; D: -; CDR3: CASSFRQGNTIYF; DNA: TGTGCCAGCAGTTTTAGACAAGGAAACACCATATATTTT
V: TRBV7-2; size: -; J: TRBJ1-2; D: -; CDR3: CASSQTADYGYTF; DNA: TGTGCCAGCAGCCAAACTGCGGACTATGGCTACACCTTC
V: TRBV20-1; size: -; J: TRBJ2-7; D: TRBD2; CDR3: CSASVASGGADEQYF; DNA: TGCAGTGCTAGTGTCGCTAGCGGGGGGGCGGATGAGCAGTACTTC
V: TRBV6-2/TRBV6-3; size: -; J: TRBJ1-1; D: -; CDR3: CASSRPREGDTEAFF; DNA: TGTGCCAGCAGCCGCCCACGGGAGGGTGACACTGAAGCTTTCTTT
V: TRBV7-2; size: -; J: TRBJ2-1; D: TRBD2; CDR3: CASSLTSGGYNEQFF; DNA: TGTGCCAGCAGCTTAACTAGCGGGGGTTACAATGAGCAGTTCTTC
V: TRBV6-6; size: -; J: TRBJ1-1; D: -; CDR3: CASTIYSAVEAFF; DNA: TGTGCCAGCACCATTTACTCGGCGGTTGAAGCTTTCTTT
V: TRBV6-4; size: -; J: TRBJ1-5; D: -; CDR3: CASPTQGRSNQPQHF; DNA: TGTGCCAGCCCCACCCAGGGCCGGAGCAATCAGCCCCAGCATTTT
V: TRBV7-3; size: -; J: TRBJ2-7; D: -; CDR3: CASSLNTAYEQYF; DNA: TGTGCCAGCAGCTTAAACACCGCCTACGAGCAGTACTTC